This T cell receptor beta chain was observed in a study of regulatory T cells in long-lasting Graves disease. Study in general: Prior antithyroid drug treatment in newly diagnosed Graves' patients lasted under 3 months.

V shed 7 bases and J shed 0 bases, with 7 bases lying between them. The CDR3 is made up of 14 amino acids. The germline V gene has CDR1 SGHAT and CDR2 FQNNGV. The time point was: newly diagnosed GD, antithyroid drugs for less than 3 months. After RNA was extracted from PBMCs, the TCR library was made from it. Investigators prepared the TCR beta libraries by applying iRepertoire HTBI primers and Arm-PCR of CDR3 regions. MiXCR, applied by TCRdb to the multiplex PCR reads, yields one record per CDR3 protein. The sample consists of roughly 610,000 distinct CDR3 sequences, under 20% of them appearing once. The table lists this clonotype with a few counts. These data were also filed under a second study, of T cells in Graves' hyperthyroidism and ophthalmopathy.

The sample was peripheral blood mononuclear cells (PBMCs), taken at new diagnosis, from a patient treated with antithyroid drugs. The receptor's source is a woman aged 25 to 39 with Graves disease. The chain carries TRBV11-2 and TRBJ2-6; D gene unclear. Here the CDR3 DNA reads TGTGCCAGCAATGAACGCTCTGGGGCCAACGTCCTGACTTTC. The encoded protein is CASNERSGANVLTF.